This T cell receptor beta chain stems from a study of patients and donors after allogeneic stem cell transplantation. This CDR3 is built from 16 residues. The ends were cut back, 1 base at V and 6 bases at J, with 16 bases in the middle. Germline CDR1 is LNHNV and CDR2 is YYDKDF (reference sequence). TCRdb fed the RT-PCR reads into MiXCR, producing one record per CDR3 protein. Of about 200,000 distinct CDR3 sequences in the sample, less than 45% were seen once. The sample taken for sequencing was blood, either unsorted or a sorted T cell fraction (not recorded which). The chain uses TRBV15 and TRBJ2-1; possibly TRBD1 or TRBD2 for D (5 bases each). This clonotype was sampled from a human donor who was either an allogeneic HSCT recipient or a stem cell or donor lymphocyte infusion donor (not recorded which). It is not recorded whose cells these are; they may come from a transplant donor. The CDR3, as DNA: TGTGCCACCAGCAGAGGTAGGGGAGTAACAGGCAATGAGCAGTTCTTC. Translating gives CATSRGRGVTGNEQFF.